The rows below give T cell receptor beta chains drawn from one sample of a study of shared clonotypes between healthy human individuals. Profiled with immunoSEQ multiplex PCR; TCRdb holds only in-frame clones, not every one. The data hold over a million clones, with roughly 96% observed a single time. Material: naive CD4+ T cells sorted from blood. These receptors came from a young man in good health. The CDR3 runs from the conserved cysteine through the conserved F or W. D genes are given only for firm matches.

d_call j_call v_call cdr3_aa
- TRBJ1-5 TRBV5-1 CASSLQGGSNQPQHF
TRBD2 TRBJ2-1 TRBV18 CASSPGLANYNEQFF
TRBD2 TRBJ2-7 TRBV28 CASTPKGLAGGPGYEQYF
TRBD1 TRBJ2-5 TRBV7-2 CASSLPGQGRTQYF
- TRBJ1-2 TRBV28 CASSLRQDNYGYTF
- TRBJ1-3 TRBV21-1 CASSSRTVPSGNTIYF
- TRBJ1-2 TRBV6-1 CASSDIYLGGYTF
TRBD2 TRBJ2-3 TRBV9 CASSPGTSGRSSTDTQYF
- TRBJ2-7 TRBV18 CASSPKANSYEQYF
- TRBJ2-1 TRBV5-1 CASSFGYSYNEQFF
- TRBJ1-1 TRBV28 CASWIRVDTEAFF
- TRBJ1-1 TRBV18 CASSPLPGPNTEAFF
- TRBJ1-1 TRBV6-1 CASGRGALEAEAFF
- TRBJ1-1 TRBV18 CASSPPSRDKTEAFF
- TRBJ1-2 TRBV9 CASSAADYGYTF
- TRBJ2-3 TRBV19 CASTGVYTDTQYF
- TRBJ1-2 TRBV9 CASSPQGRVYGYTF
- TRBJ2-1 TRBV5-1 CASSYSGPRTDEQFF
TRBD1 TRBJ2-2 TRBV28 CASSLPGGSLGELFF
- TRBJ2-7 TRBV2 CASSEQAYRVYEQYF
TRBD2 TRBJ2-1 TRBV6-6 CASSYSGTSGNEQFF
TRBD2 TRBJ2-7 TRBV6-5 CASSYSTGGVEQYF
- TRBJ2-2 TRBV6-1 CASTSFANTGELFF
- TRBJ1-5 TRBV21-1 CASSTQKTNQPQHF
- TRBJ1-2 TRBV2 CASRGAGDGYTF
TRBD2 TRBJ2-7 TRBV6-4 CASSDVWSLAGDIYEQYF
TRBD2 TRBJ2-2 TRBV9 CASSVGASGVSGELFF
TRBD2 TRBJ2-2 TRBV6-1 CASSQGGLAGNTGELFF
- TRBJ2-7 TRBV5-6 CASSLQGTILEQYF
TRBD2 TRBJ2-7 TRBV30 CAWSPGTSPQYEQYF
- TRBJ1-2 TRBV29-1 CSGNDGYGYTF
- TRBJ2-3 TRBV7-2 CATQRAEGNTQYF
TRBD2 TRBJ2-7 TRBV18 CASSPTSGIPPSSYEQYF
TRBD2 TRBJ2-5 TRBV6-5 CASSYGLAPYQETQYF
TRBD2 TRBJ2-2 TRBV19 CASRVAGVSYTGELFF
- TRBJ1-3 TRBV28 CASSLSRNTIYF
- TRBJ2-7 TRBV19 CASSITPDSYEQYF
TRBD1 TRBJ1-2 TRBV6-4 CASSDPNRGTGDGYTF
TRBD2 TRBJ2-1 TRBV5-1 CASLWEGLAGGVIHEQFF
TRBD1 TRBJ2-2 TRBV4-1 CASSQEPDRANTGELFF
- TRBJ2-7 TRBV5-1 CASSLVPGTYEQYF
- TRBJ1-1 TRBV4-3 CASSLDDRNTGAFF
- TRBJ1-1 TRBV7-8 CASSLAEVTSQAFF
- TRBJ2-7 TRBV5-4 CASSLGRGSSYEQYF
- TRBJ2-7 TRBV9 CASSVDGGTTYEQYF
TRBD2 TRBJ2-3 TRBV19 CASSPGLDTDTQYF
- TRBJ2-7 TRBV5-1 CASSWGGISYEQYF
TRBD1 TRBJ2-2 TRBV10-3 CAISARGLNTGELFF
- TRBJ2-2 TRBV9 CASSVGDLFYRELFF
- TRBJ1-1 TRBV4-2 CASSQGADTPATEAFF
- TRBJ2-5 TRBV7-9 CASSLVLAWGLETQYF
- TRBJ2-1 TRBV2 CASSETLLENEQFF
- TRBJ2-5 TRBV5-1 CASSRGDGETQYF
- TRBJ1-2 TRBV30 CAWSVRGPPGGYTF
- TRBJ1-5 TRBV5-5 CASSGAIGTQPQHF
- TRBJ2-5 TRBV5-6 CASSPEGRGETQYF
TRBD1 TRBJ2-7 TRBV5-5 CASSLGDRASTYEQYF
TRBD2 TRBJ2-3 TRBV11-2 CASSLSGRGSTDTQYF